This paragraph covers one T cell receptor beta chain sequence. Its antigen is currently unknown. Per germline, CDR1 SGHAT and CDR2 FQNNGV. Trimming left V 1 base short and J 1 base short, with 14 bases between. The CDR3 spans 16 residues. The data originate from a study of cytomegalovirus exposure and HLA in healthy donors. TCRdb's copy holds only in-frame clones and misses some; the assay was immunoSEQ multiplex PCR. Of some 170,000 clones listed, about 89% are singletons. Study-level results: A classifier reportedly called cytomegalovirus status with high sensitivity and specificity. Investigators reported 150 to 200 TCR beta chains as tied to cytomegalovirus. According to a later analysis, TCR clusters from the first cohort tended to co-occur in the 100 to 150 validation repertoires. In vitro experiments confirmed that a few CMV-associated chains were specific for CMV antigens.

The chain has TRBV11-2 and TRBJ2-7, with D tentatively TRBD1 (6 bases). The sample comprised PBMCs. The sequence was collected from a man between 18 and 29 years old in good health and CMV-seropositive. CDR3 amino acids: CASSLGRGRGSYEQYF. CDR3 DNA: TGTGCCAGCAGCTTAGGTAGGGGGAGAGGGTCCTACGAGCAGTACTTC.